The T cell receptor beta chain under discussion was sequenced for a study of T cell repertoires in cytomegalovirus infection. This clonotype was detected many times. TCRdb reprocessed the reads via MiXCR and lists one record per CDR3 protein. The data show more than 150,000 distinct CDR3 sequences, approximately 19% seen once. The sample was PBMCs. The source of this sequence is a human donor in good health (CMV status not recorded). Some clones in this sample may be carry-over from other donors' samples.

The CDR3 sequence: CASSLQGGTDTQYF. The CDR3 nucleotides read TGTGCCAGCAGCTTACAAGGGGGCACAGATACGCAGTATTTT. The chain combines TRBV7-2 with TRBJ2-3, with a tentative D call TRBD1 (5 bases). This CDR3 region has 14 residues. With 2 bases removed from V and 1 base from J, the gap between germline ends came to 7 bases. The germline gives CDR1 SGHTA, CDR2 FQGNSA.